The rows below give T cell receptor beta chains drawn from one sample of a study of blood T cell repertoires in COVID-19. This table comes from immunoSEQ multiplex PCR, and its TCRdb copy is limited to in-frame clones, with some not included. The repertoire holds about 110,000 clones, with 65% to 75% as singletons. The sample consisted of peripheral blood. These receptors were obtained from a human donor with acute or convalescent COVID-19. The donor label of this sample is uncertain. Each CDR3 is given with its conserved first and last residue. Fields, in order: V gene, J gene, CDR3 protein.

TRBV30	TRBJ1-6	CAFTDRVDSPLHF
TRBV10-2	TRBJ1-5	CASSLQGASNQPQHF
TRBV13	TRBJ2-1	CASSQQGAGEQFF
TRBV7-7	TRBJ2-5	CASSLSQLQETQYF
TRBV3-1/TRBV3-2	TRBJ1-1	CASSHDRGSVEAFF
TRBV7-2	TRBJ1-1	CASSFLGTGETEAFF
TRBV5-1	TRBJ2-1	CASSLGGLAGNNEQFF
TRBV25-1	TRBJ1-4	CASSEYSGASEKLFF
TRBV5-1	TRBJ1-2	CASSLVGGSRDGYTF
TRBV19	TRBJ2-5	CASSSGTVQETQYF
TRBV5-1	TRBJ1-3	CASSLAGTSSGNTIYF
TRBV28	TRBJ1-6	CASRPAGPNSPLHF
TRBV11-1	TRBJ2-7	CASSLSAGSSYEQYF
TRBV20-1	TRBJ1-6	CSARWGSPLHF
TRBV9	TRBJ1-6	CASSGQGAQRSPLHF
TRBV2	TRBJ2-7	CASSGRDRGRGEQYF
TRBV29-1	TRBJ1-5	CSVPGGQDDSTQHF
TRBV6-5	TRBJ1-2	CASSFTHTTNYGYTF
TRBV10-3	TRBJ2-3	CAISESDSGFGGAQYF
TRBV4-1	TRBJ2-5	CASSQDQTGRETQYF
TRBV5-1	TRBJ2-2	CASSLQAATGELFF
TRBV27	TRBJ2-5	CASRRTQGGGQETQYF
TRBV5-1	TRBJ1-2	CASSLGSGTAYGYTF
TRBV7-9	TRBJ2-1	CASSLGWGPTGSGEQFF
TRBV6-2/TRBV6-3	TRBJ2-3	CASSPRRAGGTDTQYF
TRBV7-2	TRBJ2-7	CASSLESGGLYEQYF
TRBV5-1	TRBJ2-3	CASRTGTGITDTQYF
TRBV30	TRBJ1-6	CAWSAKYSYNSPLHF
TRBV21-1	TRBJ1-1	CAPEKRSTEAFF
TRBV27	TRBJ1-1	CASSLYLGGETEAFF
TRBV6-5	TRBJ1-4	CASSSAGLINEKLFF
TRBV19	TRBJ2-5	CASSKSGGTQETQYF
TRBV7-2	TRBJ1-5	CASSLGPGRDQPQHF
TRBV14	TRBJ2-7	CASSHQQLYDEQYF
TRBV15	TRBJ2-1	CATSRGPSGGRNEQFF
TRBV6-5	TRBJ1-1	CASSYSPTVIGAFF
TRBV2	TRBJ2-5	CASSGLARQETQYF
TRBV12-5	TRBJ2-1	CASGLWTGGSYNEQFF
TRBV5-6	TRBJ2-2	CASAKAGSINTGELFF
TRBV29-1	TRBJ1-1	CSVAKQRQGANTEAFF
TRBV27	TRBJ1-6	CASRGTGSNSPLHF
TRBV6-5	TRBJ1-6	CASSYYRDPSPLHF
TRBV9	TRBJ2-3	CASSSAGGQYF
TRBV28	TRBJ1-6	CASSATGTGTVYNSPLHF
TRBV29-1	TRBJ1-2	CSVRGQGDYGYTF
TRBV28	TRBJ2-1	CASSLTGMGYNEQFF
TRBV9	TRBJ2-1	CASSVEGDLSEQFF
TRBV11-2	TRBJ2-7	CASSLGDSSYEQYF
TRBV5-1	TRBJ1-1	CASSLLSGGLMNTEAFF
TRBV6-4	TRBJ2-1	CASSVLAGGDEQFF
TRBV24-1	TRBJ1-6	CATSEGGRQNSPLHF
TRBV25-1	TRBJ1-6	CASTKGGPDSPLHF
TRBV5-1	TRBJ1-4	CASSPGQGNEKLFF
TRBV28	TRBJ2-7	CASSLYGTIYEQYF
TRBV5-5	TRBJ2-1	CASSLNLEQFF
TRBV29-1	TRBJ2-5	CSVAAGVETQYF
TRBV4-2	TRBJ1-5	CASSQGWLSNQPQHF